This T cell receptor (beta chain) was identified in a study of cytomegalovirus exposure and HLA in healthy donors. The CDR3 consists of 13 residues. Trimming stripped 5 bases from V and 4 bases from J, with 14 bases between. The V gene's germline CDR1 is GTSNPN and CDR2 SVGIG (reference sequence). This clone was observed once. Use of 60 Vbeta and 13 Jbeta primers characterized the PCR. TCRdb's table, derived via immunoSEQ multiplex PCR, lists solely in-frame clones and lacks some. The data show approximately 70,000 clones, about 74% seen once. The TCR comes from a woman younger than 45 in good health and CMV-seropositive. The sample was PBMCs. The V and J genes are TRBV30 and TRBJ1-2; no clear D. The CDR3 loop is CAWGQPTSYGYTF. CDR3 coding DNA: TGTGCCTGGGGGCAGCCGACATCCTATGGCTACACCTTC.